This TCR beta chain was recovered during a study of beta chain features in type 1 diabetes. Notes on the study in general: Shortening that was moderate but significant affected the TCRB CDR3s of Type 1 diabetes patients in all four CD4+ subsets.

Researchers reported sorting CD4+ naive, central memory, regulatory and stem cell-like memory cells via CD45RO/CCR7/CD25/CD127/CD95/CD27. What was sequenced were expressed TCRB transcripts, since all of the isolated RNA had been reverse transcribed. Mean read depth for naive, central memory and regulatory T cell samples was around 3.8 million reads. Sequencing used immunoSEQ multiplex PCR; TCRdb keeps in-frame clones, though not all of them. The sample includes 300,000 to 400,000 clones, roughly 9.8% of them seen just once. As to this clone: Its antigen is unidentified.

The length of the CDR3 is 14 residues. CDR1 and CDR2 from the germline V gene are LNHDA and SQIVND (reference sequence). Sequenced input: central memory CD4+ T cells from blood. This receptor was identified in a young man with type 1 diabetes. This rearrangement joins TRBV19 to TRBJ2-5; D may match TRBD1 or TRBD2 (6 bases each). The DNA end is a closer match to TRBJ2-7, so the J assignment may be wrong. CDR3 DNA: TGTGCCAGTAGTACGGAGGGGGGCCAGTACGAGCAGTACTTC. Its protein is CASSTEGGQYEQYF.